Following are 28 T cell receptor beta chains from one sample sequenced in a study of identical twins. MiXCR, run by TCRdb on the 5' RACE reads, gives a single entry per CDR3 protein. The table has around 470,000 distinct CDR3 sequences, 13% to 15% seen once. These data also formed part of another study, on yellow fever vaccine responses in identical twins.

Source material: CD4+ T cells sorted from blood. The receptors were gathered from a woman between 18 and 29 years old in good health.

The CDR3 nucleotides read TGCGCCAGCAGCTTGGAGGCTAGCTCGGGCGGGGAGCTGTTTTTT. Protein: CASSLEASSGGELFF. This chain links TRBV5-1 with TRBJ2-2; D might be TRBD2 (5 bases). The ends were cut back, 0 bases at V and 7 bases at J, with 13 bases in the middle. The CDR3 runs 15 residues. The germline CDR1 and CDR2 sequences are SGHRS and YFSETQ.

The V gene is TRBV15, the J gene TRBJ2-3, with D unresolved. Trimming cost V 0 bases and J 4 bases, with 17 bases left between them. The CDR3 consists of 17 residues. Per the germline V gene, CDR1 is LNHNV and CDR2 is YYDKDF (reference sequence). For the CDR3, the DNA is TGTGCCACCAGCAGAGAGCGGACGCTATATGCAGCAGATACGCAGTATTTT. Residues: CATSRERTLYAADTQYF.

In nucleotides, the CDR3 is TGTGCCAGTAGTAATGCCCCACCGGGACAGCATGGCTACACCTTC. Translated, it gives CASSNAPPGQHGYTF. The chain couples TRBV19 to TRBJ1-2; the match to TRBD1 covers 7 bases. The CDR3 contains 15 residues. Trimming cost V 4 bases and J 6 bases; bases outside gene matches: 11. Germline values: CDR1 LNHDA, CDR2 SQIVND (reference sequence).

The CDR3 is CASSPHMGGSTDTQYF. The CDR3 DNA follows: TGTGCCAGCAGCCCCCACATGGGGGGGTCCACAGATACGCAGTATTTT. The genes are TRBV14 and TRBJ2-3, with TRBD2 identical over 7 bases. CDR3 size: 16 residues. Germline trimming cut 4 bases from V and 2 bases from J; bases unmatched to any gene: 9. The germline gives CDR1 SGHDN, CDR2 FVKESK.

This clonotype was seen only a few times. This chain uses TRBV7-9 with TRBJ1-1; D gene uncertain. The germline CDR1 and CDR2 sequences are SEHNR and FQNEAQ (reference sequence). V lost 5 bases, J lost 10 bases, and 11 bases lay in between. The CDR3 is 11 amino acids. Written as DNA, the CDR3 is TGTGCCAGCAGCCCCCTGAGAGGAGCTTTCTTT. Translated: CASSPLRGAFF.

This clonotype was observed at least ten times. V usage is TRBV28 and J usage is TRBJ1-5, with a tentative D call TRBD1 (5 bases). CDR1 is MDHEN, CDR2 SYDVKM, per germline. V lost 6 bases to trimming and J lost 6 bases, with 18 bases between them. This CDR3 has 15 residues. CDR3 residues: CASREEGEGFQPQHF. The CDR3 DNA reads TGTGCCAGCAGGGAGGAAGGGGAAGGGTTTCAGCCCCAGCATTTT. The complete variable domain, with remaining parts taken from reference TRBV28 and TRBJ1-5, reads DVKVTQSSRYLVKRTGEKVFLECVQDMDHENMFWYRQDPGLGLRLIYFSYDVKMKEKGDIPEGYSVSREKKERFSLILESASTNQTSMYLCASREEGEGFQPQHFGDGTRLSIL.

This chain uses TRBV9 with TRBJ2-5; tentatively, D is TRBD2 (6 bases). V dropped 3 bases and J dropped 4 bases, with 10 bases sitting between them. Germline V gene lookup returns CDR1 SGDLS and CDR2 YYNGEE. This CDR3 has 13 residues. The CDR3 reads CASSGAGGETQYF. In DNA, the CDR3 is TGTGCCAGCAGCGGAGCGGGTGGAGAGACCCAGTACTTC.

The chain has TRBV6-1 and TRBJ2-4; possible D gene TRBD1, 5 bases. CDR1 is MNHNS, CDR2 SASEGT, per germline. Deletions cut 4 bases from V and 0 bases from J, with 19 bases between. The CDR3 runs to 18 residues. CDR3 sequence reads: CASSVAWCGHLAKNIQYF. Here the CDR3 DNA reads TGTGCCAGCAGTGTAGCCTGGTGCGGACACCTAGCCAAAAACATTCAGTACTTC.

Here the CDR3 reads CASSLEGGLGTEAFF. The CDR3 DNA follows: TGTGCCAGCAGCTTAGAGGGCGGCTTGGGCACTGAAGCTTTCTTT. This chain connects TRBV11-2 to TRBJ1-1, with D hard to call. With 0 bases removed from V and 4 bases from J, the gap between germline ends came to 12 bases. The CDR3 has 15 amino acids. Per the germline V gene, CDR1 is SGHAT and CDR2 is FQNNGV.

This clonotype has a single count. The rearrangement links TRBV3-1 to TRBJ1-5; D unresolved. The CDR3 contains 15 residues. The germline CDR1 and CDR2 sequences are LGHDT and YNNKEL (reference sequence). Trimming removed 1 base at V and 3 bases at J, with 10 bases between. This CDR3 reads CASSQVYSNNQPQHF. DNA of the CDR3: TGTGCCAGCAGCCAAGTTTACAGCAACAATCAGCCCCAGCATTTT. Complete variable domain (other parts from reference TRBV3-1 and TRBJ1-5): DTAVSQTPKYLVTQMGNDKSIKCEQNLGHDTMYWYKQDSKKFLKIMFSYNNKELIINETVPNRFSPKSPDKAHLNLHINSLELGDSAVYFCASSQVYSNNQPQHFGDGTRLSIL.

V gene TRBV29-1 combines with J gene TRBJ2-1; no reliable D call. Germline V lookup: CDR1 SQVTM, CDR2 ANQGSEA. The CDR3 length is 14 residues. V lost 1 base, J lost 8 bases, and 15 bases lay in between. CDR3 in amino acids: CSVEGPALDDEQFF. CDR3 nucleotide sequence: TGCAGCGTTGAAGGGCCGGCGCTCGACGATGAGCAGTTCTTC.

At least ten counts were recorded for this clonotype. This chain connects TRBV10-3 to TRBJ2-7; the D gene is possibly TRBD1 (6 bases). The V gene's germline CDR1 is ENHRY and CDR2 SYGVKD. Trimming cost V 10 bases and J 2 bases, with 18 bases left between them. This CDR3 spans 14 amino acids. The CDR3 protein is CATEARTDTYEQYF. For the CDR3, the DNA is TGTGCCACAGAGGCTCGGACAGATACCTACGAGCAGTACTTC.

This clonotype was found a few times. The chain is built from TRBV5-1 and TRBJ2-1, with 8 bases identical to TRBD1. The germline V gene encodes CDR1 SGHRS and CDR2 YFSETQ. The CDR3 totals 15 residues. Trimming took 4 bases from V and 5 from J; bases not matched to a gene: 8. In nucleotides, the CDR3 is TGCGCCAGCAGCATTCGGACAGGGAGGAACAATGAGCAGTTCTTC. Encoded protein: CASSIRTGRNNEQFF.

This clonotype was recorded a few times. This sequence joins TRBV7-3 and TRBJ2-2; D gene uncertain. The CDR3 runs 15 residues. Germline values: CDR1 SGHTA, CDR2 FQGTGA. V lost 2 bases, J lost 1 base, and 8 bases lay in between. The CDR3 DNA reads TGTGCCAGCAGCTTATTTTCCATGAACACCGGGGAGCTGTTTTTT. The encoded protein is CASSLFSMNTGELFF. Drawing the rest from reference TRBV7-3 and TRBJ2-2, the complete variable domain is GAGVSQTPSNKVTEKGKYVELRCDPISGHTALYWYRQSLGQGPEFLIYFQGTGAADDSGLPNDRFFAVRPEGSVSTLKIQRTERGDSAVYLCASSLFSMNTGELFFGEGSRLTVL.

V gene TRBV27 combines with J gene TRBJ2-5; 9 nucleotides align to TRBD2. The CDR3 has 16 amino acids. V dropped 4 bases and J dropped 7; count of bases not matched to a gene: 13. CDR1 MNHEY and CDR2 SMNVEV come from the germline V gene (reference sequence). CDR3 sequence reads: CASSSMGGRALRTQYF. The DNA for the CDR3 is TGTGCCAGCAGTTCAATGGGCGGGAGGGCCTTGAGGACCCAGTACTTC.

This clonotype was seen a handful of times. The rearrangement links TRBV7-2 to TRBJ2-7; TRBD1 agrees at 9 bases. After removal of 5 bases from V and 5 bases from J, the junction contained 7 bases not matched to a gene. Germline V gives CDR1 SGHTA, CDR2 FQGNSA. The CDR3 spans 14 residues. This CDR3 is CASSAGQGRHEQYF. DNA of the CDR3: TGTGCCAGCAGCGCGGGACAGGGTCGCCACGAGCAGTACTTC.

This chain joins TRBV12-5 and TRBJ2-5, with 10 bases lining up with TRBD1. The germline CDR1 and CDR2 sequences are LGHNT and FRNRAP. CDR3 length equals 13 residues. V shed 6 bases, J shed 5 bases, and the junction held 3 bases outside the gene matches. The CDR3 DNA sequence: TGTGCTAGTGGCCTGGACAGGGGGGAGACCCAGTACTTC. Its translation: CASGLDRGETQYF.

V and J are TRBV12-3 or TRBV12-4 and TRBJ2-3; TRBD2 might be the D (7 bases). This CDR3 spans 16 amino acids. The ends were cut back, 5 bases at V and 2 bases at J, with 17 bases in the middle. CDR3 nucleotides: TGTGCCAGCAGTCCCCGGGGAGGGGGAAACACAGATACGCAGTATTTT. Its translation: CASSPRGGGNTDTQYF.

The rearrangement uses TRBV30 and TRBJ2-7; 9 bases line up with TRBD1. Looked up from germline, CDR1 is GTSNPN and CDR2 is SVGIG (reference sequence). CDR3 length: 13 amino acids. The ends lost 4 bases at V and 5 bases at J; junction bases unmatched: 6. CDR3 nucleotide sequence: TGTGCCTGGACACTACAGGGGGCCCACGAGCAGTACTTC. Amino acids: CAWTLQGAHEQYF.

This clonotype came up a few times. V is TRBV10-3 and J is TRBJ1-4; D gene uncertain. Per the germline V gene, CDR1 is ENHRY and CDR2 is SYGVKD. The ends were cut back, 0 bases at V and 7 bases at J, with 12 bases in the middle. This CDR3 is built from 15 residues. CDR3 amino acids: CAISESRRAAEKLFF. Written as DNA, the CDR3 is TGTGCCATCAGTGAGTCAAGACGGGCAGCTGAAAAACTGTTTTTT.

A few counts support this clonotype. This chain uses TRBV20-1 with TRBJ2-5, with 9 positions matching TRBD1. Trimming took 3 bases from V and 5 from J; bases not matched to a gene: 7. This CDR3 is built from 14 residues. CDR1 is DFQATT and CDR2 is SNEGSKA in the germline V gene (reference sequence). CDR3 amino acids: CSASRDRDWETQYF. Here the CDR3 DNA reads TGCAGTGCTAGCCGGGACAGGGATTGGGAGACCCAGTACTTC.

This clonotype was recorded at least ten times. The J gene is TRBJ1-5, the V gene TRBV12-3 or TRBV12-4; D remains unclear. Trimming pared 3 bases from V and 2 bases from J, leaving 8 bases between. The CDR3 is made up of 14 amino acids. The DNA for the CDR3 is TGTGCCAGCAGTTTTTTGGGCGGCAATCAGCCCCAGCATTTT. The encoded protein is CASSFLGGNQPQHF.

This chain uses TRBV6-1 with TRBJ2-6; TRBD2 matches at 8 bases. This CDR3 contains 15 residues. Germline CDR1 reads MNHNS; CDR2 reads SASEGT. Trimming took 7 bases from V and 2 from J; bases not matched to a gene: 4. The CDR3 sequence: CASTVSGTGANVLTF. DNA for the CDR3: TGTGCCAGCACTGTTAGCGGGACTGGGGCCAACGTCCTGACTTTC.

This chain connects TRBV4-1 to TRBJ2-7, with 11 nucleotides matching TRBD2. There are 18 residues in the CDR3. Germline V gene lookup returns CDR1 MGHRA and CDR2 YSYEKL. V shed 6 bases, J shed 0 bases, and the junction held 13 bases outside the gene matches. CDR3 sequence: CASRTSALAGVTSYEQYF. The CDR3, as DNA: TGCGCCAGCAGAACGAGTGCACTAGCGGGAGTGACCTCCTACGAGCAGTACTTC.

The chain combines TRBV5-1 with TRBJ2-5; no definite D call. Trimming removed 4 bases at V and 4 bases at J, with 8 bases between. CDR1 SGHRS and CDR2 YFSETQ come from the germline V gene. This CDR3 is 12 amino acids long. CDR3 coding DNA: TGCGCCAGCAGCCCAAACGGAGAGACCCAGTACTTC. Protein sequence: CASSPNGETQYF.

The chain is built from TRBV27 and TRBJ2-3; TRBD1 aligns across 8 bases. V lost 7 bases, J lost 0 bases, and 15 bases stayed unmatched. Germline V gives CDR1 MNHEY, CDR2 SMNVEV (reference sequence). The CDR3 totals 18 residues. In DNA, the CDR3 is TGTGCCAGCACACTAAGTACCCCCCAGGGGGCGAGCACAGATACGCAGTATTTT. This translates into CASTLSTPQGASTDTQYF.

This clonotype was observed a few times. V is TRBV20-1 and J is TRBJ2-3, with 12 bases aligning to TRBD2. From germline, CDR1 is DFQATT and CDR2 SNEGSKA (reference sequence). The trim removed 5 bases at V and 3 bases at J, leaving 3 bases unmatched. The CDR3 totals 14 residues. Here the CDR3 reads CSAPTSGRTDTQYF. CDR3 nucleotides: TGCAGTGCTCCGACTAGCGGGAGAACAGATACGCAGTATTTT.

To note about this clonotype: The germline gene is not matched at one end of the junction; a read error may be the cause. V usage is TRBV18 and J usage is TRBJ2-5; perhaps TRBD1 as D (5 bases). The CDR3 covers 13 residues. Looked up from germline, CDR1 is KGHSH and CDR2 is LQKENI. The DNA of the CDR3 is TGTGCCAGCTCACACAGTTCGACAGTCCCCCCAACGTTC. This encodes CASSHSSTVPPTF.